This TCR beta chain was sequenced for a study of T cell repertoires in cytomegalovirus infection. On the study more broadly: HLA-B-restricted CMV epitopes that are well studied were used alongside recently identified HLA-C-restricted ones.

Looked up from germline, CDR1 is SGHTA and CDR2 is FQGNSA. This CDR3 is built from 13 residues. V gave up 10 bases and J gave up 7 bases; unmatched junction bases: 9. TCRdb recomputed calls from the reads with MiXCR, one row per CDR3 protein. The sample consists of a few hundred thousand distinct CDR3 sequences, more than 40% of them appearing once. With respect to this clonotype: The target antigen is unknown.

Sample: cultured PBMCs, taken from culture after CMV antigen stimulation. The V and J genes are TRBV7-2 and TRBJ2-7; 11 bases match TRBD1. This TCR derives from a human donor in good health (CMV status not recorded). Some clones in this sample may be carry-over from other donors' samples. The CDR3 is CATGDRGAEEQYF. CDR3 in DNA: TGTGCCACCGGGGACAGGGGGGCAGAAGAGCAGTACTTC.